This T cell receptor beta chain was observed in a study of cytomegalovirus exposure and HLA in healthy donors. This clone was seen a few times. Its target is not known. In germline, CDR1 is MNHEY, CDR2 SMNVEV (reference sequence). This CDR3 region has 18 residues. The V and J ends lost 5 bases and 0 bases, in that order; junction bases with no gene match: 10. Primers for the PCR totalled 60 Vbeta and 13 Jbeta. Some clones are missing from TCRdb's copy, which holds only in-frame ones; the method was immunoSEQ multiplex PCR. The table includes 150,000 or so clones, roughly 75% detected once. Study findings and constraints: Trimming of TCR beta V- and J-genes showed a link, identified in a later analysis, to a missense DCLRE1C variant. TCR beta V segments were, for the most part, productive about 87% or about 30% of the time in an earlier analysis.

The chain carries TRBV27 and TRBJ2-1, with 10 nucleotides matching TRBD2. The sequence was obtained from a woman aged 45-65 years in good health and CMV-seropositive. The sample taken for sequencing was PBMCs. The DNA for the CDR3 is TGTGCCAGCAGTCCCTCCCCTAGCGGGAGTATCTCCTACAATGAGCAGTTCTTC. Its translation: CASSPSPSGSISYNEQFF.